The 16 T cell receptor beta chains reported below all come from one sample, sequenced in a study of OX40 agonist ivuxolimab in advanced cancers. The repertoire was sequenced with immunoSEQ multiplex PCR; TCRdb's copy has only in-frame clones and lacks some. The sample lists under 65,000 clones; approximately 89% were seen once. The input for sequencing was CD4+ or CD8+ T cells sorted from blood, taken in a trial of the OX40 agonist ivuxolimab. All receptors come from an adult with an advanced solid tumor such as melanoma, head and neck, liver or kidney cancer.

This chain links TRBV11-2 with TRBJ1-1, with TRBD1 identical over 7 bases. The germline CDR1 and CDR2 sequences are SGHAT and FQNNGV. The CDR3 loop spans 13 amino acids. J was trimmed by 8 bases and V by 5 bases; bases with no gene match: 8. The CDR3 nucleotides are TGTGCCAGCAGCCAGGGACAGAGCACCGAAGCTTTCTTT. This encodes CASSQGQSTEAFF.

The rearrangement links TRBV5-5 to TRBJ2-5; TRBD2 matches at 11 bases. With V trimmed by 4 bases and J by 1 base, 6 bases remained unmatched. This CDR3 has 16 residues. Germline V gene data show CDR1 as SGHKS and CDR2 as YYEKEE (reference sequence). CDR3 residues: CASSVGSGRVQETQYF. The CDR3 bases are TGTGCCAGCAGCGTGGGTAGCGGGAGGGTCCAAGAGACCCAGTACTTC.

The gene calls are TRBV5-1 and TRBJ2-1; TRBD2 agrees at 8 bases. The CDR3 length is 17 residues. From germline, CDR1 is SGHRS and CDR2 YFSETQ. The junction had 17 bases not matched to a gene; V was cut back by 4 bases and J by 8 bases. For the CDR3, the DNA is TGCGCCAGCAGCCGGGGGGGCGGCGGGGCGACGACCCATGAGCAGTTCTTC. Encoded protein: CASSRGGGGATTHEQFF.

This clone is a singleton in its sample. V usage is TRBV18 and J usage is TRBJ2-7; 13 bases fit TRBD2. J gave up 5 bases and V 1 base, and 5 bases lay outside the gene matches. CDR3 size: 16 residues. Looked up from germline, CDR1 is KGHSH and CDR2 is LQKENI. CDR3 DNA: TGTGCCAGCTCACCACTCGGGACTAGCGGGAACCACGAGCAGTACTTC. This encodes CASSPLGTSGNHEQYF.

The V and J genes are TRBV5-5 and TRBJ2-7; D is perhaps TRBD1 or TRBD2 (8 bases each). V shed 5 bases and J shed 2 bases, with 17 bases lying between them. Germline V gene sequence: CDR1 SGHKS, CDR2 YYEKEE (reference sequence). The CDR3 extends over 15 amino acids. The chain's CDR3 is CASRAGGGGPYEQYF. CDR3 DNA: TGTGCCAGCAGGGCAGGGGGCGGGGGGCCCTACGAGCAGTACTTC. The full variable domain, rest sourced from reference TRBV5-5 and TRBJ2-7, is DAGVTQSPTHLIKTRGQQVTLRCSPISGHKSVSWYQQVLGQGPQFIFQYYEKEERGRGNFPDRFSARQFPNYSSELNVNALLLGDSALYLCASRAGGGGPYEQYFGPGTRLTVT.

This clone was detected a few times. Here the CDR3 reads CAREGQGGFYGYTF. CDR3 coding DNA: TGTGCCAGAGAAGGACAGGGGGGGTTTTATGGCTACACCTTC. The chain couples TRBV2 to TRBJ1-2; TRBD1 aligns across 10 bases. Germline V gives CDR1 SNHLY, CDR2 FYNNEI. The length of the CDR3 is 14 residues. The V gene end was trimmed by 9 bases and the J gene end by 5 bases; junction bases not matched to a gene: 9.

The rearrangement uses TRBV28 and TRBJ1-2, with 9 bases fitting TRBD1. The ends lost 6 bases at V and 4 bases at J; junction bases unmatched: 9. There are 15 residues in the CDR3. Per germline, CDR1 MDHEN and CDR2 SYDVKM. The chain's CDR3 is CASRTGGTGFYGYTF. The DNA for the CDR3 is TGTGCCAGCAGGACAGGGGGTACGGGTTTCTATGGCTACACCTTC.

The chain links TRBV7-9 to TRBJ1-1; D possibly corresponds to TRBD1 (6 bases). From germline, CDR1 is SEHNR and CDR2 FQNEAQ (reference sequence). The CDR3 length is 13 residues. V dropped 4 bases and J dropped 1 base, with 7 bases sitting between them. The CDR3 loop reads CASSWTENTEAFF. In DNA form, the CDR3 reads TGTGCCAGCAGCTGGACAGAGAACACTGAAGCTTTCTTT.

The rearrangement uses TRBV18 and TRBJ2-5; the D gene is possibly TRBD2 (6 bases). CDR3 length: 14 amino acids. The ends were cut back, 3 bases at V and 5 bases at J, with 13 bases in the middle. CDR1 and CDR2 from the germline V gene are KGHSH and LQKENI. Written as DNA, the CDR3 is TGTGCCAGCTCACCGCGCGAAGGGAGGGAGACCCAGTACTTC. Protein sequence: CASSPREGRETQYF.

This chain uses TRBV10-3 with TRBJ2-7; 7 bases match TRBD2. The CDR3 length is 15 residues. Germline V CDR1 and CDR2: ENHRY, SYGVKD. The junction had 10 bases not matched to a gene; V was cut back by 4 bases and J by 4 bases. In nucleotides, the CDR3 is TGTGCCATCAGTGTGGGAATGGGGGGGACTTACGAGCAGTACTTC. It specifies CAISVGMGGTYEQYF.

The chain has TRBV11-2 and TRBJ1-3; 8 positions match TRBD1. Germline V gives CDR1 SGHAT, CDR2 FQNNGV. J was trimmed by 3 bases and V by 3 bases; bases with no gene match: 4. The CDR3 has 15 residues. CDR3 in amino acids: CASSFRGLIGNTIYF. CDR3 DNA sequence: TGTGCCAGCAGCTTCAGGGGGCTTATTGGAAACACCATATATTTT.

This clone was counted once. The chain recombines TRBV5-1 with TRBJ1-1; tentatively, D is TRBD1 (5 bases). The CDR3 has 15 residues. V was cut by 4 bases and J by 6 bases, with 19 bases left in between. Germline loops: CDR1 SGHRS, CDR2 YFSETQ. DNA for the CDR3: TGCGCCAGCAGCAACGGACACAAAACTCAACCTGAAGCTTTCTTT. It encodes CASSNGHKTQPEAFF.

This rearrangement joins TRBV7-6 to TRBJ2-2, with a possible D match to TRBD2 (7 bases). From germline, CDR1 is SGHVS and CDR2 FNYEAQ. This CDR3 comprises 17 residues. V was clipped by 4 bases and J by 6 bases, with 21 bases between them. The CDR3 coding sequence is TGTGCCAGCAGCTCCCTTGGCGGGGGCGCGAGGGCCGGGGAGCTGTTTTTT. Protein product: CASSSLGGGARAGELFF.

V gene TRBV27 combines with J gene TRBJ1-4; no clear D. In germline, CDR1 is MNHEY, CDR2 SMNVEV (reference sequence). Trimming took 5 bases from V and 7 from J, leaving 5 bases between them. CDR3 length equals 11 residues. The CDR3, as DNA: TGTGCCAGCAGTCCCCTTGAAAAACTGTTTTTT. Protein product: CASSPLEKLFF.

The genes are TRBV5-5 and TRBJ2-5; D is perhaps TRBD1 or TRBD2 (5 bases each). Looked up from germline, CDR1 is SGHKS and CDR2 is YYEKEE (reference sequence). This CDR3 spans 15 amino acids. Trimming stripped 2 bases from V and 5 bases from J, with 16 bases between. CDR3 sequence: CASSFILGDGETQYF. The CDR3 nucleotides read TGTGCCAGCAGCTTTATTTTGGGGGATGGGGAGACCCAGTACTTC.

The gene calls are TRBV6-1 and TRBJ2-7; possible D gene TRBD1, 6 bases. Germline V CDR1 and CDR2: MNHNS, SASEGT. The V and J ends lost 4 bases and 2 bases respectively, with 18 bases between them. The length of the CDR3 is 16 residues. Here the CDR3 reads CASSVSGALLTYEQYF. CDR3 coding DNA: TGTGCCAGCAGTGTCTCAGGGGCGCTCCTCACCTACGAGCAGTACTTC.